Included here is one T cell receptor beta chain sequence, with context. The sample comes from a study of blood T cell repertoires in COVID-19. About the study: The cDNA or gDNA used as material had been derived from T cells, B-cell-depleted T cells, or PBMCs.

Clones were sequenced by immunoSEQ multiplex PCR, and TCRdb holds only the in-frame ones, with some missing. The sample lists around 320,000 clones, over 85% occurring once. The germline V and J ends were trimmed by 4 bases and 3 bases, with 16 bases remaining between them. The CDR3 covers 16 residues. This clonotype originated in a woman aged 45 to 65 who had been exposed to COVID-19. The sequenced sample was PBMCs or T cells enriched from blood (not recorded which). The chain joins TRBV23-1 to TRBJ2-1, with D possibly matching TRBD2 (5 bases). TRBV23-1 is an open reading frame, and its role is uncertain. CDR3 sequence reads: CASSRGQIIFYNEQFF. As DNA, the CDR3 is TGCGCCAGCAGTCGCGGGCAGATTATATTCTACAATGAGCAGTTCTTC.